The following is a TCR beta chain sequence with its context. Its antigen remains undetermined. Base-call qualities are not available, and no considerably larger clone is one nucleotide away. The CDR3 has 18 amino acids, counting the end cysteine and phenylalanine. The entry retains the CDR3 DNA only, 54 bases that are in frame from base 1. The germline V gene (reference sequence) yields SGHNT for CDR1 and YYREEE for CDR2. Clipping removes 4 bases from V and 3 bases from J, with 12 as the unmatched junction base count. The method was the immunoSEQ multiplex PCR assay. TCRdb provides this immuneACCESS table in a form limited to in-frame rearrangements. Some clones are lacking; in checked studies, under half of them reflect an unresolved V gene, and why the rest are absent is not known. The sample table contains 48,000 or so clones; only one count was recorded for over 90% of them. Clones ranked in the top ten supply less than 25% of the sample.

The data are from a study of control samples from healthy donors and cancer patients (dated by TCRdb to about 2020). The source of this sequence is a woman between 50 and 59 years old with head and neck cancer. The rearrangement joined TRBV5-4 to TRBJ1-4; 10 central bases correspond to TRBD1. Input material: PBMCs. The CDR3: CASSPPGQGPSSNEKLFF. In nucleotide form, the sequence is TGTGCCAGCAGCCCTCCGGGACAGGGGCCCTCTTCTAATGAAAAACTGTTTTTT.